Included here is one T cell receptor beta chain sequence, with context. This clone was counted once. Its antigen target is currently unknown. It has no much larger one-base neighbor in the sample; base qualities were not kept. This record belongs to a study of T cell changes during pregnancy in multiple sclerosis (dated by TCRdb to about 2019). Background on the whole study: The study examined how the T cell repertoire changed over the course of pregnancy in women with multiple sclerosis.

The library relied on the immunoSEQ multiplex PCR assay. In TCRdb, the immuneACCESS table is reduced to in-frame sequences with V and J assigned. These tables do not hold every clone; where another copy was compared, an unresolved V gene accounts for under half, and the others remain unexplained. Present in this sample are 15,000 to 20,000 clones, over 80% of which were seen just once. The ten top clones hold 13% of the sample. Germline trimming amounts to 6 bases on V and 5 bases on J, with 6 as the count of junction bases outside the gene matches. The CDR3 measures 14 amino acids from cysteine to phenylalanine. CDR3 DNA only is kept here, 42 bases in frame from base 1. CDR1 and CDR2 are read off the germline V gene as SGDLS and YYNGEE.

The starting material was CD8+ T cells from peripheral blood mononuclear cells, obtained in the third trimester of pregnancy. The rearranged chain carries TRBV9 and TRBJ2-2, with TRBD2 identical over 8 junction bases. The receptor was derived from a female donor in good health, enrolled as a control in a pregnancy study. The DNA sequence is TGTGCCAGCAAGGGCGGGGGGAGGACCGGGGAGCTGTTTTTT. This sequence encodes CASKGGGRTGELFF.